The TCR beta chain under discussion was sequenced for a study of cytomegalovirus exposure and HLA in healthy donors. This clone has a single count. This PCR relied on a set of 60 Vbeta primers and 13 Jbeta primers. The assay was immunoSEQ multiplex PCR, and TCRdb's table has in-frame clones only and misses some. Of more than 150,000 clones in the sample, over 75% were seen once. V lost 7 bases, J lost 4 bases, and 10 bases stayed unmatched. The CDR3 totals 15 residues. Germline CDR1 is SNHLY and CDR2 is FYNNEI. The sequence was obtained from a girl less than two years old in good health and CMV-seronegative. The chain has TRBV2 and TRBJ1-5; 7 nucleotides line up with TRBD1. The sample comprised PBMCs. The CDR3 spells CASKPSGTVNQPQHF. Written as DNA, the CDR3 is TGTGCCAGCAAGCCCTCCGGGACAGTTAATCAGCCCCAGCATTTT.